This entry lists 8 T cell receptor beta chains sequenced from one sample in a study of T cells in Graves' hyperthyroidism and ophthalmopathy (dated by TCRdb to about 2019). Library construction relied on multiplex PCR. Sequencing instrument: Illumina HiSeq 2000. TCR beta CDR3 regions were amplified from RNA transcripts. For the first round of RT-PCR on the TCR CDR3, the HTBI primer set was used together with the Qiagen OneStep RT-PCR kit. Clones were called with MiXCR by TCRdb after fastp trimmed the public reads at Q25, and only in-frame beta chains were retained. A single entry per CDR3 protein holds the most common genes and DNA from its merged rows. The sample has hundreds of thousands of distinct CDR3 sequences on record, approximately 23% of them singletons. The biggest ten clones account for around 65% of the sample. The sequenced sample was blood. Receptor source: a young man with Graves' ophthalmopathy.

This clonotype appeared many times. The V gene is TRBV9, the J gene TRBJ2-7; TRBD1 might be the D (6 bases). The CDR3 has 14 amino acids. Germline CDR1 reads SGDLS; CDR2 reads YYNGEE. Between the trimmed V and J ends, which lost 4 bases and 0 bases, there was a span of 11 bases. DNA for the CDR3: TGTGCCAGCAGCCCAGGACAGAACTCCTACGAGCAGTACTTC. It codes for CASSPGQNSYEQYF.

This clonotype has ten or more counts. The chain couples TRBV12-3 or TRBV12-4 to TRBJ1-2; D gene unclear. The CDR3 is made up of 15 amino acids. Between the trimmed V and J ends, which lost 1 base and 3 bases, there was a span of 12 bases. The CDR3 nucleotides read TGTGCCAGCAGTTTAGGCAGAGGGCTCGACTATGGCTACACCTTC. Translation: CASSLGRGLDYGYTF.

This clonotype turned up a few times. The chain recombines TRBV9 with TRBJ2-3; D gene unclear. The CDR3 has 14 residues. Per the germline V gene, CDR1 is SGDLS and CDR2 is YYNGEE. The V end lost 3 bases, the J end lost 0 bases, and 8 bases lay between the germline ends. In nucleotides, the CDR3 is TGTGCCAGCAGCGCCGAATCTAGCACAGATACGCAGTATTTT. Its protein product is CASSAESSTDTQYF.

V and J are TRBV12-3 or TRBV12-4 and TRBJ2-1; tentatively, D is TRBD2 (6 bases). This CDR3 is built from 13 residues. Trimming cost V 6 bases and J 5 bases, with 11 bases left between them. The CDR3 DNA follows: TGTGCCAGCAGGGAGCTAGCGCACAATGAGCAGTTCTTC. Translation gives CASRELAHNEQFF.

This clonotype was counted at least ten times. The CDR3 coding sequence is TGTGCCAGCAGTCTCCCGGGAACGGGCACAGATACGCAGTATTTT. Amino acid sequence: CASSLPGTGTDTQYF. J is TRBJ2-3 and V is TRBV11-3, with D perhaps matching TRBD2 (5 bases). The CDR3 is 15 amino acids. Trimming took 6 bases from V and 1 from J, leaving 14 bases between them. The germline CDR1 and CDR2 sequences are SGHNT and YENEEA.

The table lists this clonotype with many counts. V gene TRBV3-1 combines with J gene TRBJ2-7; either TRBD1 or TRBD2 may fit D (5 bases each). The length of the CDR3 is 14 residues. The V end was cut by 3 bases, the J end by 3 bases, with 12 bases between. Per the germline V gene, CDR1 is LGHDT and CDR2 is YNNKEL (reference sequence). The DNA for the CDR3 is TGTGCCAGCAGCCAGTCTCGGGGCAACTACGAGCAGTACTTC. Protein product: CASSQSRGNYEQYF.

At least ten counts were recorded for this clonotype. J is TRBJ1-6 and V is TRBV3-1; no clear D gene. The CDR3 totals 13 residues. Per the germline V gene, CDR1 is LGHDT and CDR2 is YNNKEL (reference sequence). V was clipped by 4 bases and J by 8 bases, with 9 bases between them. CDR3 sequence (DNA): TGTGCCAGCAGCCCCGCGGGAGATTCACCCCTCCACTTT. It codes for CASSPAGDSPLHF.

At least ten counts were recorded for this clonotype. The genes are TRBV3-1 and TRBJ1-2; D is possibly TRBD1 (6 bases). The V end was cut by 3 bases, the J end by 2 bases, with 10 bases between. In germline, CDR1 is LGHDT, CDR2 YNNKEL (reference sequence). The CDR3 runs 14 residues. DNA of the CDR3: TGTGCCAGCAGCCATTTAGGACAGAACTATGGCTACACCTTC. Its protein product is CASSHLGQNYGYTF.